A single sample is the source of the 19 T cell receptor beta chains below, sequenced in a study of CD8 T cells in Susac syndrome. Random hexamers served to reverse transcribe roughly 0.5 to 1 ug RNA. A single record per CDR3 protein comes from TCRdb applying MiXCR to the immunoSEQ multiplex PCR reads. The table records 250,000 to 300,000 distinct CDR3 sequences, approximately 85% of them present only once. The sequenced material came from CD8+ T cells from PBMCs. These TCRs come from a human donor with multiple sclerosis.

On this clonotype itself: Likely a read error: the CDR3 ends without its conserved phenylalanine or tryptophan. For the CDR3, the DNA is TGTGCCAGCAGGATACAAGCAAGGACCTACGAGCAGTACCTC. Translated, it gives CASRIQARTYEQYL. The chain employs TRBV28 and TRBJ2-7; D gene uncertain. The length of the CDR3 is 14 residues. The germline V gene has CDR1 MDHEN and CDR2 SYDVKM. Trimming removed 6 bases at V and 2 bases at J, with 14 bases between.

V and J are TRBV11-2 and TRBJ2-7; TRBD1 is a possible D gene (6 bases). V was cut by 2 bases and J by 5 bases, with 13 bases left in between. Germline CDR1 and CDR2: SGHAT and FQNNGV. The CDR3 totals 14 residues. CDR3 region: CASSLSGRGNEQYF. The CDR3 region has the DNA TGTGCCAGCAGCTTAAGCGGCAGGGGCAACGAGCAGTACTTC.

The chain combines TRBV6-4 with TRBJ2-7; the D gene could be TRBD1 or TRBD2 (5 bases each). V was clipped by 0 bases and J by 5 bases, with 11 bases between them. The CDR3 is made up of 14 amino acids. CDR1 MRHNA and CDR2 SNTAGT come from the germline V gene. CDR3 in amino acids: CASSDSGVGDEQYF. DNA for the CDR3: TGTGCCAGCAGTGACTCGGGGGTAGGGGACGAGCAGTACTTC.

This chain uses TRBV5-6 with TRBJ2-3; perhaps TRBD1 as D (7 bases). The CDR3 has 16 residues. With 4 bases removed from V and 2 bases from J, the gap between germline ends came to 17 bases. Germline V CDR1 and CDR2: SGHDT, YYEEEE. CDR3 nucleotides: TGTGCCAGCAGCGCGAACAGGGGAGGTGTCACAGATACGCAGTATTTT. This encodes CASSANRGGVTDTQYF.

The J gene is TRBJ2-2, the V gene TRBV27, with D possibly matching TRBD2 (5 bases). V was clipped by 0 bases and J by 10 bases, with 9 bases between them. The germline CDR1 and CDR2 sequences are MNHEY and SMNVEV (reference sequence). CDR3 size: 13 residues. This CDR3 reads CASSLSRLAELFF. CDR3 in DNA: TGTGCCAGCAGTTTATCGCGGCTAGCGGAGCTGTTTTTT.

J is TRBJ1-2 and V is TRBV5-4; TRBD1 might be the D (5 bases). In germline, CDR1 is SGHNT, CDR2 YYREEE (reference sequence). The ends were cut back, 0 bases at V and 5 bases at J, with 14 bases in the middle. The CDR3 runs 15 residues. The DNA of the CDR3 is TGTGCCAGCAGCTTGGACACAGGACAACCTTATGGCTACACCTTC. This codes for CASSLDTGQPYGYTF.

This clonotype was observed a handful of times. The gene calls are TRBV20-1 and TRBJ2-3; tentative D call: TRBD2 (5 bases). CDR3 length: 15 amino acids. V lost 6 bases and J 6 bases, leaving 22 bases between the germline ends. Germline values: CDR1 DFQATT, CDR2 SNEGSKA (reference sequence). This chain's CDR3 is CSAGVPEPRRDTQYF. CDR3 DNA sequence: TGCAGTGCCGGGGTGCCAGAACCTCGCAGGGATACGCAGTATTTT.

The chain links TRBV28 to TRBJ1-4; 10 nucleotides agree with TRBD1. CDR3 length: 16 residues. Germline values: CDR1 MDHEN, CDR2 SYDVKM. The junction had 7 bases not matched to a gene; V was cut back by 1 base and J by 8 bases. Here the CDR3 reads CASSLFIGTGDEKLFF. The DNA of the CDR3 is TGTGCCAGCAGTTTATTTATCGGGACAGGGGACGAAAAACTGTTTTTT.

The V call is TRBV27, the J call TRBJ2-1; D is uncertain. The CDR3 consists of 13 residues. V lost 6 bases and J lost 8, with 14 bases in between. Germline CDR1 reads MNHEY; CDR2 reads SMNVEV (reference sequence). Written as DNA, the CDR3 is TGTGCCAGCAGCACCCAGTGGGTCGATGAGCAGTTCTTC. The encoded protein is CASSTQWVDEQFF.

The chain combines TRBV15 with TRBJ2-7, with 8 bases aligning to TRBD1. The ends lost 5 bases at V and 0 bases at J; junction bases unmatched: 9. The CDR3 totals 16 residues. Germline assignment: CDR1 LNHNV and CDR2 YYDKDF (reference sequence). CDR3 DNA sequence: TGTGCCACCAGCGGAACCCGGGACAGGTTCTCCTACGAGCAGTACTTC. It is translated as CATSGTRDRFSYEQYF.

The rearrangement links TRBV14 to TRBJ1-1; no firm D call. CDR3 size: 13 residues. CDR1 and CDR2 from the germline V gene are SGHDN and FVKESK. V was pared by 2 bases and J by 1 base, with 5 bases between. CDR3 DNA: TGTGCCAGCAGCCAACCGCAGAACACTGAAGCTTTCTTT. It is translated as CASSQPQNTEAFF.

This CDR3 is CASSHLLAGGSYEQYF. The CDR3 DNA sequence: TGCGCCAGCAGCCATTTGCTAGCGGGAGGGTCCTACGAGCAGTACTTC. This chain joins TRBV4-1 and TRBJ2-7; 12 positions agree with TRBD2. This CDR3 has 16 amino acids. Trimming at V came to 3 bases and at J to 1 base, leaving 4 bases not matched to a gene. The V gene's germline CDR1 is MGHRA and CDR2 YSYEKL.

The chain carries TRBV19 and TRBJ1-2, with 12 bases that match TRBD1. Germline V gene lookup returns CDR1 LNHDA and CDR2 SQIVND (reference sequence). The CDR3 is made up of 13 amino acids. Trimming removed 9 bases from V and 8 bases from J; junction bases left unmatched: 7. The CDR3 nucleotides read TGTGCCAGCGGGGGACAGGGGGCTTGGGGCTACACCTTC. It specifies CASGGQGAWGYTF.

The rearrangement links TRBV27 to TRBJ1-2; D might be TRBD1 (5 bases). The germline CDR1 and CDR2 sequences are MNHEY and SMNVEV (reference sequence). The V and J ends lost 3 bases and 6 bases respectively, with 11 bases between them. This CDR3 is 13 amino acids long. The CDR3 DNA reads as TGTGCCAGCAGTTTGGGGCGAGGGAATGGCTACACCTTC. The encoded protein is CASSLGRGNGYTF.

The chain employs TRBV15 and TRBJ2-3; 11 bases are a match to TRBD2. The V gene end was trimmed by 0 bases and the J gene end by 1 base; junction bases not matched to a gene: 6. CDR3 length equals 18 residues. Germline V gene lookup returns CDR1 LNHNV and CDR2 YYDKDF (reference sequence). The CDR3, as DNA: TGTGCCACCAGCAGAGATCGGGAGGGACTAGCGGGCACAGATACGCAGTATTTT. This sequence encodes CATSRDREGLAGTDTQYF.

This clonotype was counted between two and nine times. The chain couples TRBV11-2 to TRBJ2-1; the D gene is possibly TRBD2 (5 bases). Looked up from germline, CDR1 is SGHAT and CDR2 is FQNNGV. Between the trimmed V and J ends, which lost 5 bases and 0 bases, there was a span of 14 bases. The CDR3 totals 16 residues. CDR3 in amino acids: CASSPAGISSYNEQFF. Written as DNA, the CDR3 is TGTGCCAGCAGCCCCGCCGGGATAAGCTCCTACAATGAGCAGTTCTTC.

The rearrangement links TRBV16 to TRBJ2-1; 9 bases agree with TRBD1. This CDR3 has 15 amino acids. Looked up from germline, CDR1 is KGHSY and CDR2 is FQNENV. V was clipped by 4 bases and J by 1 base; unmatched bases: 2. Here the CDR3 reads CASSPQGASYNEQFF. The CDR3 DNA is TGTGCCAGCAGCCCACAGGGGGCGTCCTACAATGAGCAGTTCTTC.

In this sample, this clonotype turned up once. A read error may account for a junction end that differs from germline. The chain has TRBV25-1 and TRBJ2-7; TRBD1 matches 10 bases. Per the germline V gene, CDR1 is MGHDK and CDR2 is SYGVNS. The CDR3 loop spans 16 amino acids. The CDR3 nucleotides read TGTACCAGCAGTGAGGCCCCGGGACAGGGGAGCGACGAGCAGTACTTC. Its translation is CTSSEAPGQGSDEQYF.

This clonotype was seen only once. The rearrangement uses TRBV7-9 and TRBJ2-7; tentatively, D is TRBD1 (6 bases). This CDR3 is built from 15 residues. CDR1 SEHNR and CDR2 FQNEAQ come from the germline V gene (reference sequence). Deletions cut 2 bases from V and 5 bases from J, with 16 bases between. The CDR3 sequence is CASSLRTAPSNEQYF. CDR3 DNA sequence: TGTGCCAGCAGCTTAAGGACAGCCCCGAGCAACGAGCAGTACTTC.